A single sample gave rise to the 7 T cell receptor beta chains below, sequenced in a study of T cells in Graves' hyperthyroidism and ophthalmopathy (dated by TCRdb to 2018 to 2020). Libraries were made using multiplex PCR. TCRdb records Illumina HiSeq 2000 as the sequencer. Amplification of TCR beta CDR3 regions was carried out from RNA transcripts. A first-round RT-PCR of the TCR CDR3 used the HTBI primer set with the Qiagen OneStep RT-PCR kit. The public reads were reprocessed in TCRdb via fastp at Q25 and MiXCR, keeping in-frame beta chains. Each record represents a unique CDR3 protein, reported with the most common genes and DNA among its rows. The sample profile shows over 200,000 distinct CDR3 sequences; 17% of them were found once. Together, the top ten hold approximately 50% of the sample. Material: blood. The receptor source for this set is a man aged 50 or older with Graves' hyperthyroidism.

The table lists this clonotype with many counts. The rearrangement joins TRBV20-1 to TRBJ2-5, with 11 nucleotides matching TRBD2. The germline V gene encodes CDR1 DFQATT and CDR2 SNEGSKA (reference sequence). V dropped 3 bases and J dropped 6; count of bases not matched to a gene: 9. CDR3 length: 15 amino acids. The CDR3 region is CSASRPGLAVKTQYF. The CDR3, as DNA: TGCAGTGCTAGTAGACCGGGACTAGCGGTAAAGACCCAGTACTTC.

V usage is TRBV9 and J usage is TRBJ2-1, with a tentative D call TRBD2 (5 bases). V was clipped by 1 base and J by 0 bases, with 11 bases between them. Germline V gene sequence: CDR1 SGDLS, CDR2 YYNGEE. The CDR3 is made up of 16 amino acids. The CDR3 sequence is CASSVFSGSSYNEQFF. CDR3 nucleotides: TGTGCCAGCAGCGTATTTTCGGGAAGCTCCTACAATGAGCAGTTCTTC.

This clonotype was seen more than once but under ten times. The genes are TRBV2 and TRBJ1-2; D unclear. Per germline, CDR1 SNHLY and CDR2 FYNNEI. There are 12 residues in the CDR3. V lost 11 bases and J lost 2, with 12 bases in between. The CDR3 DNA reads as TGTGCCTCCTACAACTTGAACTATGGCTACACCTTC. This sequence encodes CASYNLNYGYTF.

This chain links TRBV2 with TRBJ2-7, with 9 positions matching TRBD1. This CDR3 is built from 15 residues. From germline, CDR1 is SNHLY and CDR2 FYNNEI. The junction had 9 bases not matched to a gene; V was cut back by 2 bases and J by 7 bases. CDR3 sequence reads: CASSETGTGTREQYF. CDR3 DNA: TGTGCCAGCAGTGAAACCGGGACAGGGACCCGAGAGCAGTACTTC.

In its sample, this clonotype was seen once. The V call is TRBV20-1, the J call TRBJ2-1; 8 nucleotides line up with TRBD1. This CDR3 is built from 13 residues. The germline gives CDR1 DFQATT, CDR2 SNEGSKA (reference sequence). The J segment lost 8 bases and the V segment lost 3 bases, leaving 6 bases of the junction unmatched. The CDR3 DNA is TGCAGTGCTAGTGAACCGGACAGGGATGAGCAGTTCTTC. Translation gives CSASEPDRDEQFF.

The chain couples TRBV7-3 to TRBJ1-5; D remains unclear. V lost 1 base and J lost 2, with 15 bases in between. CDR1 and CDR2 from the germline V gene are SGHTA and FQGTGA. This CDR3 comprises 17 residues. The CDR3, as DNA: TGTGCCAGCAGCTTAAAGGGCCTCGAATCACGCAATCAGCCCCAGCATTTT. Its protein product is CASSLKGLESRNQPQHF.

This clonotype has a handful of counts. This chain connects TRBV7-3 to TRBJ1-1; tentative D call: TRBD1 (6 bases). Germline assignment: CDR1 SGHTA and CDR2 FQGTGA. The CDR3 extends over 12 amino acids. V gave up 3 bases and J gave up 8 bases, with 10 bases separating them. CDR3 in amino acids: CASSFPGEEAFF. In nucleotides, the CDR3 is TGTGCCAGCAGCTTCCCAGGGGAGGAAGCTTTCTTT.